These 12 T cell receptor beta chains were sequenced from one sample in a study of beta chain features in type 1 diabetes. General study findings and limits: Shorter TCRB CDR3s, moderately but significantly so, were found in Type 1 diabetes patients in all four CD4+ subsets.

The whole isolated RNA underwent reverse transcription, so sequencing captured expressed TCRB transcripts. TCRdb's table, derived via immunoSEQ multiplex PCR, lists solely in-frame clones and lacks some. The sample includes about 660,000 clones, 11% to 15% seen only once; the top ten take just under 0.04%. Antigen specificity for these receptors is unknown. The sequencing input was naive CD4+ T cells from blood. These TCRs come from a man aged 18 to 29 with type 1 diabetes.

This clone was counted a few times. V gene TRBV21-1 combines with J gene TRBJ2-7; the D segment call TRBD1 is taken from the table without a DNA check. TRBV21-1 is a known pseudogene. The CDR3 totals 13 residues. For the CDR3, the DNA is TGTGCCAGCAGAGGCGACAGGGAAAACGAGCAGTACTTC. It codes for CASRGDRENEQYF.

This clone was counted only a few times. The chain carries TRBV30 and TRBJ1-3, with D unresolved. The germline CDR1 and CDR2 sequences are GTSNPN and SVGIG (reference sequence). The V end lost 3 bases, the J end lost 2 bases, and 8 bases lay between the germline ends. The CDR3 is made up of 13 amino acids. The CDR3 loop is CAWRDRAGNTIYF. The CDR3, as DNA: TGTGCCTGGAGGGACCGGGCTGGAAACACCATATATTTT.

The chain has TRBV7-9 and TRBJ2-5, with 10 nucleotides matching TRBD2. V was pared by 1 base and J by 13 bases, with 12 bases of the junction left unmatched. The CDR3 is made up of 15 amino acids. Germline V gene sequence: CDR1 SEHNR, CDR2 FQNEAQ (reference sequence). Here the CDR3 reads CASSLGTSGTQGGYF. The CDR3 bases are TGTGCCAGCAGCTTAGGGACTAGCGGCACCCAGGGCGGGTACTTC.

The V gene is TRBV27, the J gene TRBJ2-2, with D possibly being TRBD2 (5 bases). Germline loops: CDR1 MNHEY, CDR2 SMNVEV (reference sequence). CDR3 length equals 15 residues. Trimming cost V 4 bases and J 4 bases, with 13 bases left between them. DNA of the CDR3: TGTGCCAGCAGTTATGCTAGCCTCAGCACCGGGGAGCTGTTTTTT. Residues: CASSYASLSTGELFF.

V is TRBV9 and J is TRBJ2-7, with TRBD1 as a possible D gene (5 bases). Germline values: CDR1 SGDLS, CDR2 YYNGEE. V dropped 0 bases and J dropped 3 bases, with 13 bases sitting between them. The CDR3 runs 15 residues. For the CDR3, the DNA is TGTGCCAGCAGCGTAGGAGGAGACAGCTACTACGAGCAGTACTTC. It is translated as CASSVGGDSYYEQYF.

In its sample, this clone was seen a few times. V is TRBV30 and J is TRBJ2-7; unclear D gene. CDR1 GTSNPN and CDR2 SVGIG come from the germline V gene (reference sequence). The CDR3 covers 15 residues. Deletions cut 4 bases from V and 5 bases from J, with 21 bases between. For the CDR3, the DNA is TGTGCCTGGACTAATACCGGGCCCTCAGGCCACGAGCAGTACTTC. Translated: CAWTNTGPSGHEQYF.

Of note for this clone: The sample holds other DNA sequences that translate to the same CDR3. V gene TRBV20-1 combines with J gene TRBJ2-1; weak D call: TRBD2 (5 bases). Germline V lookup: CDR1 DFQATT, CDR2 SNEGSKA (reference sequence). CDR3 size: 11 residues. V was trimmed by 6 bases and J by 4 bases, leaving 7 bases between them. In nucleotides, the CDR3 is TGCAGTGCCTCGGGATACAATGAGCAGTTCTTC. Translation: CSASGYNEQFF.

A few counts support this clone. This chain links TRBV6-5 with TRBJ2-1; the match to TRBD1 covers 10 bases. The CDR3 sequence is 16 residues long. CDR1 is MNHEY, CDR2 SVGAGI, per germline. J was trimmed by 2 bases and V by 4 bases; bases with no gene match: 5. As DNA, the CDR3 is TGTGCCAGCAGTTTAGCCGGGACAGGGGCCTACAATGAGCAGTTCTTC. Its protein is CASSLAGTGAYNEQFF.

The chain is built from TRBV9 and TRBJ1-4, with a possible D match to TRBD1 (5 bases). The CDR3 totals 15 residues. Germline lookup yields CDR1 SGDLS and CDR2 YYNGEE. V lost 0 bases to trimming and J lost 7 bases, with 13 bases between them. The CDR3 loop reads CASSVGPQGGEKLFF. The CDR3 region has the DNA TGTGCCAGCAGCGTAGGACCGCAGGGTGGTGAAAAACTGTTTTTT.

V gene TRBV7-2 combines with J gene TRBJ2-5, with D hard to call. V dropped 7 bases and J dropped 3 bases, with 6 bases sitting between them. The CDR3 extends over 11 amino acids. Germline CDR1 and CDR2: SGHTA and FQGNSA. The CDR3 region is CASKAEETQYF. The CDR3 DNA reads TGTGCCAGCAAGGCCGAAGAGACCCAGTACTTC.

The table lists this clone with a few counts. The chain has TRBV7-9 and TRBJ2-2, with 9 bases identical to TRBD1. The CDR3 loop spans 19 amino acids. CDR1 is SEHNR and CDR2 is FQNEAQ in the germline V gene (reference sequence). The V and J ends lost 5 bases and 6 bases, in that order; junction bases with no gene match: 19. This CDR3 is CASSPRIPEWGTGPGELFF. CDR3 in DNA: TGTGCCAGCAGCCCCCGGATCCCGGAATGGGGGACAGGGCCCGGGGAGCTGTTTTTT. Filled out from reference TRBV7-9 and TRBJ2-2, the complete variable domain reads DTGVSQNPRHKITKRGQNVTFRCDPISEHNRLYWYRQTLGQGPEFLTYFQNEAQLEKSRLLSDRFSAERPKGSFSTLEIQRTEQGDSAMYLCASSPRIPEWGTGPGELFFGEGSRLTVL.

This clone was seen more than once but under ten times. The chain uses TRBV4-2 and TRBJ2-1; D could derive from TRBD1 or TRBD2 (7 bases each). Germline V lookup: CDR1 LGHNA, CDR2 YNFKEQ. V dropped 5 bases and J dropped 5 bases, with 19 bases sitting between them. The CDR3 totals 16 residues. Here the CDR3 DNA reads TGTGCCAGCAGCTCATCGACAGGGAGGGTCCACAATGAGCAGTTCTTC. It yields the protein CASSSSTGRVHNEQFF.